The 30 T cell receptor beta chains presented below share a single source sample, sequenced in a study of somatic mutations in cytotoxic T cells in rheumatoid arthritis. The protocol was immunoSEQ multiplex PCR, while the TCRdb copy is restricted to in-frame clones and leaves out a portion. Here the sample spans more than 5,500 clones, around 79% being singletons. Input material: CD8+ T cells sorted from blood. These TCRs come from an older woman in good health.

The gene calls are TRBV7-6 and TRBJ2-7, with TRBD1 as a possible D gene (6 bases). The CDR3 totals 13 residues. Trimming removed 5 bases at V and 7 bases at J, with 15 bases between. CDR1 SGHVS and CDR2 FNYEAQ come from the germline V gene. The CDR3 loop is CASSEARGREQYF. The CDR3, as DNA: TGTGCCAGCAGCGAGGCCAGGGGTCGGGAGCAGTACTTC.

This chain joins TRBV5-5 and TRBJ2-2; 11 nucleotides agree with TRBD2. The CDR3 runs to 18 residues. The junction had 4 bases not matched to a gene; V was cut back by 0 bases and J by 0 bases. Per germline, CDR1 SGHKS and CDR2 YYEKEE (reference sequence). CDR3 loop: CASSLGLAGGANTGELFF. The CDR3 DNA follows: TGTGCCAGCAGCTTGGGGCTAGCGGGGGGCGCGAACACCGGGGAGCTGTTTTTT.

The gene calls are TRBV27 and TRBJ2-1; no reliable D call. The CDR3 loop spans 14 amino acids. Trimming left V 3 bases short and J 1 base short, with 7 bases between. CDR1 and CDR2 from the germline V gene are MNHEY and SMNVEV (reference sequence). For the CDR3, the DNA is TGTGCCAGCAGTTTGACGGGTTCCTACAATGAGCAGTTCTTC. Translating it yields CASSLTGSYNEQFF.

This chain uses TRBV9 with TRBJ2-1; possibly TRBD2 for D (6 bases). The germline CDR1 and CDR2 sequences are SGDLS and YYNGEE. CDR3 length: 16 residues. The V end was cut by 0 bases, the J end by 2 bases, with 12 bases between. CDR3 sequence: CASSVVGTPPYNEQFF. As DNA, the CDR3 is TGTGCCAGCAGCGTAGTAGGGACTCCCCCCTACAATGAGCAGTTCTTC.

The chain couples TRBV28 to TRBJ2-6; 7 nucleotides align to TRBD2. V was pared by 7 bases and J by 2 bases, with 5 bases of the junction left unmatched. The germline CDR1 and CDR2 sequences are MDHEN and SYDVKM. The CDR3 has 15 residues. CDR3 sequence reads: CASTWGGTGANVLTF. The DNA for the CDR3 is TGTGCCAGCACCTGGGGGGGAACTGGGGCCAACGTCCTGACTTTC.

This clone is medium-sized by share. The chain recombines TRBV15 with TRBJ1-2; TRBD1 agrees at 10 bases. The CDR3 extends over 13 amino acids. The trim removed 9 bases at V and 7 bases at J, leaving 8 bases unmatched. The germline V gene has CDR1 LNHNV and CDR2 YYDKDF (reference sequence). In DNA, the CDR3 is TGTGCCACGAGGGGGGACAGGGGAAGTGGCTACACCTTC. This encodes CATRGDRGSGYTF.

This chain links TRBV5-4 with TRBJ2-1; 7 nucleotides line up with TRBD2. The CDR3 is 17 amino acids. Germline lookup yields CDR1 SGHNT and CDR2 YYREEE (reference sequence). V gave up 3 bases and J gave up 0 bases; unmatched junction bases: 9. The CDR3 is CASSSYPGGTSYNEQFF. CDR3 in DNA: TGTGCCAGCAGCTCCTACCCGGGAGGAACCTCCTACAATGAGCAGTTCTTC.

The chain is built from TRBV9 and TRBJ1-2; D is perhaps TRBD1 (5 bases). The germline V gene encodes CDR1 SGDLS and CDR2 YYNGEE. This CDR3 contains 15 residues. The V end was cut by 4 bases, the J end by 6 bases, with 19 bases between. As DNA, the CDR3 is TGTGCCAGCAGCTCCTATTTAGGGGAAGGGGATGGCTACACCTTC. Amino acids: CASSSYLGEGDGYTF.

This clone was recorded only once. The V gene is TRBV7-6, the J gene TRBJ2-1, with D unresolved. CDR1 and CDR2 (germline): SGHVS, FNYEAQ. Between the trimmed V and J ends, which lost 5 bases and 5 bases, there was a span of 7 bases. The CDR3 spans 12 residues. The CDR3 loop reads CASSPYDNEQFF. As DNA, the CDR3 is TGTGCCAGCAGCCCGTATGACAATGAGCAGTTCTTC. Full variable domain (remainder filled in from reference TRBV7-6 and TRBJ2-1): GAGVSQSPRYKVTKRGQDVALRCDPISGHVSLYWYRQALGQGPEFLTYFNYEAQQDKSGLPNDRFSAERPEGSISTLTIQRTEQRDSAMYRCASSPYDNEQFFGPGTRLTVL.

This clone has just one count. DNA for the CDR3: TGCGCCAGCAGCCAAGTGGCAGGGGGCTACGAGCAGTACTTC. Translating it yields CASSQVAGGYEQYF. The V and J genes are TRBV4-3 and TRBJ2-5; 7 nucleotides line up with TRBD1. The end of the DNA is better explained by TRBJ2-7, so the J call may be wrong. The CDR3 consists of 14 residues. The germline V gene encodes CDR1 LGHNA and CDR2 YSLEER.

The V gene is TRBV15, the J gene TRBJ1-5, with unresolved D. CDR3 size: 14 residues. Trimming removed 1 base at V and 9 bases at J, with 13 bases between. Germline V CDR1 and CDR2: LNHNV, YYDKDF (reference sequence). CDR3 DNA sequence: TGTGCCACCAGCAGAGGGGCCGTTGGGTGGCCCCAGCATTTT. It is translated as CATSRGAVGWPQHF.

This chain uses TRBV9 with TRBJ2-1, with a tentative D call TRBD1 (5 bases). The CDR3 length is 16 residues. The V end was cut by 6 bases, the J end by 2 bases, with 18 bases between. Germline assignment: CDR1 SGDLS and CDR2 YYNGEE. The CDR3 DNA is TGTGCCAGCACCTCTAAAGGGGCCTCACCCTACAATGAGCAGTTCTTC. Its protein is CASTSKGASPYNEQFF.

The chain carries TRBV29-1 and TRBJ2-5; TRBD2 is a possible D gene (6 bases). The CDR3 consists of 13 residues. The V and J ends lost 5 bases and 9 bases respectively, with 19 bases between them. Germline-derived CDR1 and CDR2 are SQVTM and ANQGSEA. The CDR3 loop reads CSVSPDVGEAQYF. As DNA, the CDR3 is TGCAGCGTTTCTCCTGACGTCGGGGAGGCCCAGTACTTC.

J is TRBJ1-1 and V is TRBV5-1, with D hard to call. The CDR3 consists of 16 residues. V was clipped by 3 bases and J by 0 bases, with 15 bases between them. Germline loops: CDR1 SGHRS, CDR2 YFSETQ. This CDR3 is CASSSPTGFMNTEAFF. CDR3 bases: TGCGCCAGCAGCTCCCCTACGGGTTTTATGAACACTGAAGCTTTCTTT. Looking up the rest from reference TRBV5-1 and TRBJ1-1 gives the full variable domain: KAGVTQTPRYLIKTRGQQVTLSCSPISGHRSVSWYQQTPGQGLQFLFEYFSETQRNKGNFPGRFSGRQFSNSRSEMNVSTLELGDSALYLCASSSPTGFMNTEAFFGQGTRLTVV.

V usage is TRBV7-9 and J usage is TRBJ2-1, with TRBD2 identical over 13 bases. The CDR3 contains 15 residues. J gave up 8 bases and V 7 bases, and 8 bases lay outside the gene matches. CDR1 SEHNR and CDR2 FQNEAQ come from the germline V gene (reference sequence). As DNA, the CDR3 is TGTGCCAGCACCCAGGGACTAGCGGGACTCCATGAGCAGTTCTTC. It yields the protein CASTQGLAGLHEQFF.

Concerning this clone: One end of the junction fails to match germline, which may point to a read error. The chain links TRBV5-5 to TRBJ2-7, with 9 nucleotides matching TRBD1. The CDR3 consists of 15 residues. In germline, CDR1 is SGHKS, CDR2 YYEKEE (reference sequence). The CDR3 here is CASSQGDRETYEQYF. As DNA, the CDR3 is TGCGCCAGCAGCCAAGGGGACAGGGAAACCTACGAGCAGTACTTC.

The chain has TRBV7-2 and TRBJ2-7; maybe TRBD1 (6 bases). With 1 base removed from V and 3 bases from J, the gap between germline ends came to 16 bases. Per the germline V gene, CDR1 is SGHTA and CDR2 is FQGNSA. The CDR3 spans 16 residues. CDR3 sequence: CASSLDPGTRFYEQYF. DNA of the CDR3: TGTGCCAGCAGCTTAGATCCCGGGACAAGATTCTACGAGCAGTACTTC.

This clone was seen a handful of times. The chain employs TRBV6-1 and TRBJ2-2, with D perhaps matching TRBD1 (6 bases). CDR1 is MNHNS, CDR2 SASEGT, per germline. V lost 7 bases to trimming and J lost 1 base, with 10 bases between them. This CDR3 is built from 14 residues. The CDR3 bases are TGTGCCAGCATGAACAGGGAGAACACCGGGGAGCTGTTTTTT. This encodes CASMNRENTGELFF.

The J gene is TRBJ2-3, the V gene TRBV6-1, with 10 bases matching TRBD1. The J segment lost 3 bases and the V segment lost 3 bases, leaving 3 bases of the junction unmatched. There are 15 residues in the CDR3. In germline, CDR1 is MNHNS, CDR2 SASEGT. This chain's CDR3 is CASSEPGQGTDTQYF. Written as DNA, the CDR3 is TGTGCCAGCAGTGAGCCGGGACAGGGGACAGATACGCAGTATTTT.

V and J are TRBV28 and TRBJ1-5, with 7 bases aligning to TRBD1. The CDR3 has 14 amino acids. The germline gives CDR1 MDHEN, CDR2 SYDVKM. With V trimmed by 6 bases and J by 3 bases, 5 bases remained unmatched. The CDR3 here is CASSLDRVNQPQHF. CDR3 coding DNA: TGTGCCAGCAGCCTCGACAGGGTCAATCAGCCCCAGCATTTT.

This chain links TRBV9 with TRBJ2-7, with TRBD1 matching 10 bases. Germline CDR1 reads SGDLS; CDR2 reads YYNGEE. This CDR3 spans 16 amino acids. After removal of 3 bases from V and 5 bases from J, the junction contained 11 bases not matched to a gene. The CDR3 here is CASSATGGGLSDEQYF. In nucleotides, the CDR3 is TGTGCCAGCAGCGCGACAGGGGGCGGGTTATCGGACGAGCAGTACTTC.

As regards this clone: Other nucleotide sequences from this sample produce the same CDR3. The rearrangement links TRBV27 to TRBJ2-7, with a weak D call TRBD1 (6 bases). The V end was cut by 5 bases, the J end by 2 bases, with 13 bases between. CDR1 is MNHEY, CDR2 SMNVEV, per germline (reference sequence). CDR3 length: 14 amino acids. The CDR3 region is CASSPTTGPYEQYF. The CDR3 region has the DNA TGTGCCAGCAGTCCGACGACAGGCCCCTACGAGCAGTACTTC.

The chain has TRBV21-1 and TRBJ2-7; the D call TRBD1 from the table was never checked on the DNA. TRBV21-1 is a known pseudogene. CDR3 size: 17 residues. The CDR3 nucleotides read TGTGCCAGCAGCAAAGAGGGAAGGACAGGGGGCCCCTACGAGCAGTACTTC. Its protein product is CASSKEGRTGGPYEQYF.

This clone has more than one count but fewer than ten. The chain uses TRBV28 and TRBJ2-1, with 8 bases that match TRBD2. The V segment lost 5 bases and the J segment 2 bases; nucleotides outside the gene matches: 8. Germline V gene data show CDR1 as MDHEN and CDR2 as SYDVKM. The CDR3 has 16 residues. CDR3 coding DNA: TGTGCCAGCAGTGCCCCCCCTAGCGGGCCCTACAATGAGCAGTTCTTC. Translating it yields CASSAPPSGPYNEQFF.

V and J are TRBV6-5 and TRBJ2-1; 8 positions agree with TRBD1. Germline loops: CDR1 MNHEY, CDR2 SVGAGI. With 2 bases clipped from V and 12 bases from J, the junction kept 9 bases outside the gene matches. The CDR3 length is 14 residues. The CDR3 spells CASSYLQGADAQFF. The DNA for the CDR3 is TGTGCCAGCAGTTACCTTCAGGGGGCTGATGCGCAGTTCTTC.

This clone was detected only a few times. The CDR3 bases are TGTGCCAGCAGTCCTCCAGGGAAGGGTGAGCAGTTCTTC. This codes for CASSPPGKGEQFF. This chain connects TRBV6-5 to TRBJ2-1; a weak D match, TRBD1 (5 bases). Germline V lookup: CDR1 MNHEY, CDR2 SVGAGI. V was shortened by 5 bases and J by 9 bases, with 14 bases between the two germline ends. The CDR3 spans 13 residues.

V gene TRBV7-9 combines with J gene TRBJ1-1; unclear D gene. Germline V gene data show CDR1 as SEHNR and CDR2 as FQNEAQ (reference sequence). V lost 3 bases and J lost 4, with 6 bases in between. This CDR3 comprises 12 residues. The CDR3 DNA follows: TGTGCCAGCAGCTTGACAATCACTGAAGCTTTCTTT. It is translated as CASSLTITEAFF.

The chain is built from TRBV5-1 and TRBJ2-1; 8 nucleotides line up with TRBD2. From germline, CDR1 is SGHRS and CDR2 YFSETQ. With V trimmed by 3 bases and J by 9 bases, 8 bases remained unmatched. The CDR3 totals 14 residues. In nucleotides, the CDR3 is TGCGCCAGCAGCTCGCTCGGGGGGGTGGTTGAGCAGTTCTTC. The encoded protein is CASSSLGGVVEQFF.

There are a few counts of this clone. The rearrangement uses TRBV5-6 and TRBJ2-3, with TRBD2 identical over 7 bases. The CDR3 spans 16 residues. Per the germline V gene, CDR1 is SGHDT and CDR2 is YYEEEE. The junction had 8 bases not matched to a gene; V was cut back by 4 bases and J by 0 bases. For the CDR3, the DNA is TGTGCCAGCAGCCGAGCCACGGGAGGTAGCACAGATACGCAGTATTTT. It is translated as CASSRATGGSTDTQYF.

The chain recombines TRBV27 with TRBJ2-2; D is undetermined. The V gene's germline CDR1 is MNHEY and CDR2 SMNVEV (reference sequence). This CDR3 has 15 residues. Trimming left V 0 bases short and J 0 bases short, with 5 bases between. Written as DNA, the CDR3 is TGTGCCAGCAGTTTATCTCGAGCGAACACCGGGGAGCTGTTTTTT. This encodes CASSLSRANTGELFF.